One sample yielded the 18 T cell receptor beta chains listed below, sequenced in a study of blood T cells in healthy people across ages (dated by TCRdb to between 2014 and 2017). The method was 5' RACE. Sequencing took place on an Illumina HiSeq 2500. The second PCR ran for about 6 to 11 cycles and used a J-beta primer mix along with a sample-barcoded 5' primer. TCRdb reworked the public reads: Q25 trimming with fastp, MiXCR clone assembly, productive beta chains retained. Rows with one shared CDR3 protein collapse into an entry with the most common genes and DNA. The sample includes hundreds of thousands of distinct CDR3 sequences, with 58% observed a single time. Clones ranked in the top ten supply approximately 23% of the sample. The material sequenced was blood. The receptors come from a man younger than 40 in good health.

The chain couples TRBV29-1 to TRBJ2-7; TRBD2 agrees at 13 bases. Germline V CDR1 and CDR2: SQVTM, ANQGSEA. Losses at the gene ends were 7 bases for V and 4 bases for J; bases not matched to a gene: 13. This CDR3 region has 16 residues. Here the CDR3 reads CSATLAGGPLLYEQYF. The DNA of the CDR3 is TGCAGCGCGACACTAGCGGGAGGGCCTCTCTTATACGAGCAGTACTTC.

This clonotype was detected only a few times. The chain employs TRBV12-5 and TRBJ2-5; TRBD1 matches 7 bases. The end of the DNA is better explained by TRBJ2-7, so the J call may be wrong. Germline V gives CDR1 LGHNT, CDR2 FRNRAP. The CDR3 has 14 amino acids. CDR3 in DNA: TGTGCTAGTGGTTTGGACAGGGGTAGCTACGAGCAGTACTTC. Translating it yields CASGLDRGSYEQYF.

V and J are TRBV5-6 and TRBJ2-7; a possible D gene is TRBD2 (6 bases). Per the germline V gene, CDR1 is SGHDT and CDR2 is YYEEEE. This CDR3 is 13 amino acids long. Trimming removed 3 bases at V and 6 bases at J, with 13 bases between. CDR3 protein: CASSSWTTREQYF. The CDR3 nucleotides read TGTGCCAGCAGCTCCTGGACTACGCGCGAGCAGTACTTC.

This clonotype came up many times. The chain couples TRBV20-1 to TRBJ2-7, with TRBD2 matching 7 bases. The CDR3 covers 15 residues. Germline CDR1 reads DFQATT; CDR2 reads SNEGSKA (reference sequence). V was clipped by 0 bases and J by 4 bases; unmatched bases: 9. The CDR3 DNA reads as TGCAGTGCTAGAGATGGGGGGGAGAGTTTTTACGAGCAGTACTTC. As protein: CSARDGGESFYEQYF.

The chain couples TRBV29-1 to TRBJ1-2; D gene uncertain. V dropped 3 bases and J dropped 5 bases, with 19 bases sitting between them. The CDR3 runs to 15 residues. The germline CDR1 and CDR2 sequences are SQVTM and ANQGSEA. The CDR3 sequence is CSVDRVDARLYGYTF. The CDR3 DNA follows: TGCAGCGTTGATAGGGTAGATGCGCGACTGTATGGCTACACCTTC.

J is TRBJ2-7 and V is TRBV19; D could derive from TRBD1 or TRBD2 (5 bases each). Trimming stripped 10 bases from V and 5 bases from J, with 21 bases between. Per germline, CDR1 LNHDA and CDR2 SQIVND (reference sequence). The CDR3 is 14 amino acids. The CDR3 reads CATRQRQGAHEQYF. The CDR3 nucleotides read TGTGCCACCCGCCAACGGCAGGGAGCTCACGAGCAGTACTTC.

The V gene is TRBV7-9, the J gene TRBJ1-5; D not resolved. This CDR3 is 12 amino acids long. Trimming took off 3 bases at V and 5 bases at J, with 5 bases between the two ends. Germline V gene data show CDR1 as SEHNR and CDR2 as FQNEAQ (reference sequence). The CDR3 here is CASSFDDQPQHF. The CDR3 DNA reads as TGTGCCAGCAGCTTCGACGATCAGCCCCAGCATTTT.

The rearrangement uses TRBV20-1 and TRBJ2-7, with TRBD1 identical over 11 bases. The CDR3 covers 17 residues. The trim removed 0 bases at V and 6 bases at J, leaving 13 bases unmatched. Germline loops: CDR1 DFQATT, CDR2 SNEGSKA (reference sequence). For the CDR3, the DNA is TGCAGTGCTAGAGAATGGGTGGACAGGGGGCGAAGCGGCGAGCAGTACTTC. This codes for CSAREWVDRGRSGEQYF.

The chain uses TRBV20-1 and TRBJ2-3; 7 bases map to TRBD2. The germline gives CDR1 DFQATT, CDR2 SNEGSKA (reference sequence). V shed 6 bases and J 3 bases; nucleotides not matched to a gene: 9. The CDR3 spans 14 residues. CDR3 sequence: CSAPWSGVTDTQYF. Here the CDR3 DNA reads TGCAGTGCCCCCTGGAGCGGGGTTACAGATACGCAGTATTTT.

The chain joins TRBV27 to TRBJ2-1, with a weak D call TRBD1 (5 bases). The CDR3 is made up of 12 amino acids. Trimming removed 8 bases at V and 7 bases at J, with 12 bases between. Germline CDR1 and CDR2: MNHEY and SMNVEV (reference sequence). CDR3: CASGTSGNEQFF. In nucleotides, the CDR3 is TGTGCCAGCGGCACTTCAGGGAATGAGCAGTTCTTC.

The rearrangement uses TRBV6-5 and TRBJ2-4; 10 bases are a match to TRBD2. This CDR3 has 17 residues. From germline, CDR1 is MNHEY and CDR2 SVGAGI. J lost 7 bases, V lost 0 bases, and 9 bases had no gene match. The CDR3 protein is CASSYSIKAGGPNIQYF. The DNA of the CDR3 is TGTGCCAGCAGTTACTCGATAAAAGCGGGAGGGCCGAACATTCAGTACTTC.

This clonotype was seen at least ten times. The gene calls are TRBV11-1 and TRBJ2-7; TRBD1 agrees at 7 bases. This CDR3 spans 14 amino acids. The ends lost 5 bases at V and 5 bases at J; junction bases unmatched: 9. Germline V gene data show CDR1 as SGHAT and CDR2 as FQDESV (reference sequence). This CDR3 reads CASSPDRDVNEQYF. The CDR3, as DNA: TGTGCCAGCAGCCCAGACAGGGATGTGAACGAGCAGTACTTC.

The chain recombines TRBV4-2 with TRBJ2-7; 7 bases match TRBD2. The J call could be wrong; TRBJ2-1 is a better fit for the DNA end. This CDR3 has 16 residues. Germline values: CDR1 LGHNA, CDR2 YNFKEQ. CDR3 in DNA: TGTGCCAGCAGCTTAGGGAGGGCCCAGCGGTCCTACGAGCAGTTCTTC. Its translation is CASSLGRAQRSYEQFF.

This clonotype was seen just once. V and J are TRBV20-1 and TRBJ1-5; D call uncertain. V gave up 6 bases and J gave up 6 bases, with 24 bases separating them. Per the germline V gene, CDR1 is DFQATT and CDR2 is SNEGSKA (reference sequence). The CDR3 sequence is 16 residues long. CDR3 sequence: CSALSRGLGWGQPQHF. CDR3 coding DNA: TGCAGTGCCCTCTCGAGAGGGTTAGGTTGGGGTCAGCCCCAGCATTTT.

Comments on this clonotype: At one end the junction does not follow the germline gene, possibly because of a read error. The rearrangement uses TRBV13 and TRBJ2-4; perhaps TRBD1 as D (6 bases). The last part of the DNA fits TRBJ2-7 better; the J call may be wrong. The CDR3 loop spans 13 amino acids. Germline assignment: CDR1 PRHDT and CDR2 FYEKMQ (reference sequence). CDR3 DNA sequence: TGTGCCCGCAGCTTGCAGGGGTGGTACGAGCAGTACTTC. Amino acids: CARSLQGWYEQYF.

The chain carries TRBV20-1 and TRBJ2-7; D remains unclear. The germline CDR1 and CDR2 sequences are DFQATT and SNEGSKA (reference sequence). Trimming shortened V by 3 bases and J by 5 bases, and 2 bases separated the two germline ends. This CDR3 contains 9 residues. Here the CDR3 DNA reads TGCAGTGCTAGGGACGAGCAGTACTTC. Its protein is CSARDEQYF.

The rearrangement links TRBV28 to TRBJ2-3, with TRBD1 identical over 7 bases. The junction had 9 bases not matched to a gene; V was cut back by 8 bases and J by 1 base. The germline V gene has CDR1 MDHEN and CDR2 SYDVKM. The CDR3 sequence is 15 residues long. The chain's CDR3 is CASLPQGMGTDTQYF. The CDR3 DNA reads as TGTGCCAGCCTACCACAGGGGATGGGCACAGATACGCAGTATTTT. Full variable domain (missing parts from reference TRBV28 and TRBJ2-3): DVKVTQSSRYLVKRTGEKVFLECVQDMDHENMFWYRQDPGLGLRLIYFSYDVKMKEKGDIPEGYSVSREKKERFSLILESASTNQTSMYLCASLPQGMGTDTQYFGPGTRLTVL.

The chain joins TRBV7-9 to TRBJ1-1; TRBD1 agrees at 7 bases. Germline loops: CDR1 SEHNR, CDR2 FQNEAQ (reference sequence). The CDR3 runs to 12 residues. The J segment lost 7 bases and the V segment lost 5 bases, leaving 4 bases of the junction unmatched. The CDR3 coding sequence is TGTGCCAGCAGCCGTGGACAGGTTGAAGCTTTCTTT. This gives the protein CASSRGQVEAFF.